The rows below give T cell receptor beta chains drawn from one sample of a study of CD8 T cells in ankylosing spondylitis. A single record per CDR3 protein comes from TCRdb applying MiXCR to the 5' RACE reads. This table holds a few hundred thousand distinct CDR3 sequences, approximately 20% found once. Specimen: blood, either unsorted or a sorted T cell fraction (not recorded which). The source is a male donor with ankylosing spondylitis. The CDR3 runs from the conserved cysteine through the conserved F or W. The order of the fields is J gene, V gene, clone size, D gene, CDR3 protein, CDR3 DNA. The D gene is left open where the match is weak. Only some rows state a clone size, as once, few, many or a class for expanded clones.

>TRBJ1-4|TRBV5-5|NA|NA
CASRTTGATNEKLFF
TGTGCCAGCAGAACTACGGGTGCAACTAATGAAAAACTGTTTTTT
>TRBJ1-2|TRBV12-5|few|NA
CASGFQGGGYTF
TGTGCTAGTGGTTTCCAGGGAGGTGGCTACACCTTC
>TRBJ1-2|TRBV9|few|TRBD1
CASGPRQGTLGYTF
TGTGCCAGCGGCCCGAGACAGGGGACGTTGGGCTACACCTTC
>TRBJ2-5|TRBV7-3|NA|NA
CASSRGLRIGETQYF
TGTGCCAGCAGCCGAGGGCTCCGTATCGGGGAGACCCAGTACTTC
>TRBJ2-1|TRBV7-2|few|NA
CASSPDWGAYNEQFF
TGTGCCAGCAGCCCCGATTGGGGGGCGTACAATGAGCAGTTCTTC
>TRBJ2-4|TRBV30|once|NA
CAWSTGTLQYF
TGTGCCTGGAGTACTGGCACACTTCAGTACTTC
>TRBJ2-3|TRBV5-4|NA|TRBD1
CASSSWDRMPDTQYF
TGTGCCAGCAGCTCCTGGGACAGGATGCCAGATACGCAGTATTTT
>TRBJ2-3|TRBV29-1|many|NA
CSVKVLLPYF
TGCAGCGTTAAGGTCTTACTCCCGTATTTT
>TRBJ2-7|TRBV20-1|few|TRBD2
CSANLLAAPSYEQYF
TGCAGTGCAAACCTACTAGCGGCTCCTTCCTACGAGCAGTACTTC
>TRBJ1-3|TRBV7-2|few|NA
CASSLGRVRPIYF
TGTGCCAGCAGCTTAGGACGGGTGCGGCCCATATATTTT
>TRBJ2-5|TRBV5-1|NA|TRBD2
CASTGGRWETQYF
TGCGCCAGCACGGGAGGGAGATGGGAGACCCAGTACTTC
>TRBJ1-4|TRBV12-3/TRBV12-4|many|NA
CASSSTVGWGAPNEKLFF
TGTGCCAGCAGTTCCACCGTAGGATGGGGGGCGCCTAATGAAAAACTGTTTTTT
>TRBJ2-3|TRBV6-4|NA|NA
CASSDPASGTDTQYF
TGTGCCAGCAGTGATCCGGCTAGCGGCACAGATACGCAGTATTTT
>TRBJ2-2|TRBV12-3/TRBV12-4|NA|NA
CASSLEGPPGELFF
TGTGCCAGCAGTTTAGAAGGCCCTCCCGGGGAGCTGTTTTTT
>TRBJ1-1|TRBV29-1|NA|TRBD1
CSANPDRGYTEAFF
TGCAGCGCCAACCCTGACAGGGGATACACTGAAGCTTTCTTT
>TRBJ2-3|TRBV28|NA|NA
CASSLPVTDMQYF
TGTGCCAGCAGTTTACCAGTCACAGATATGCAGTATTTT
>TRBJ2-3|TRBV7-9|NA|TRBD2
CASSLVGSGSTDTQYF
TGTGCCAGCAGCTTAGTAGGTAGCGGGAGCACAGATACGCAGTATTTT